The 18 T cell receptor beta chains given below trace back to one sample, sequenced in a study of cytomegalovirus exposure and HLA in healthy donors. Primers: 60 Vbeta forward and 13 Jbeta reverse. Libraries were prepared by immunoSEQ multiplex PCR; TCRdb keeps only in-frame clonotypes and omits some of them. The profile covers some 150,000 clones, with more than 75% appearing a single time and less than 2.5% taken by the ten largest. The sample comprised PBMCs. These receptors came from a young woman in good health and CMV-seronegative.

CDR3 sequence: CASRDPGQGVEAFF. CDR3 DNA: TGTGCCAGCCGGGATCCGGGACAGGGGGTTGAAGCTTTCTTT. The J gene is TRBJ1-1, the V gene TRBV19; 11 nucleotides agree with TRBD1. In germline, CDR1 is LNHDA, CDR2 SQIVND (reference sequence). V trimming: 9 bases; J trimming: 7 bases; junction bases outside the gene matches: 10. The CDR3 spans 14 residues.

This clone was seen more than once but under ten times. This chain joins TRBV5-1 and TRBJ2-3; tentative D call: TRBD2 (5 bases). The germline V gene has CDR1 SGHRS and CDR2 YFSETQ. V was trimmed by 4 bases and J by 7 bases, leaving 19 bases between them. CDR3 length: 15 residues. In nucleotides, the CDR3 is TGCGCCAGCAGCGGCTTCCAATTCGGGGATTATACGCAGTATTTT. Its protein product is CASSGFQFGDYTQYF.

The chain couples TRBV6-6 to TRBJ2-7; 7 nucleotides align to TRBD1. The CDR3 extends over 12 amino acids. V was clipped by 8 bases and J by 6 bases; unmatched bases: 7. Germline lookup yields CDR1 MNHNY and CDR2 SVGAGI (reference sequence). The CDR3 sequence is CASSLPGGEQYF. The CDR3 coding sequence is TGTGCCAGCTCCCTCCCAGGGGGCGAGCAGTACTTC.

This rearrangement joins TRBV27 to TRBJ2-7; tentatively, D is TRBD1 (9 bases). Germline CDR1 and CDR2: MNHEY and SMNVEV (reference sequence). Between the trimmed V and J ends, which lost 6 bases and 0 bases, there was a span of 27 bases. This CDR3 is 19 amino acids long. In nucleotides, the CDR3 is TGTGCCAGCAGGAGCCGACAGGGGGTTAGCGGGACAAGCTCCTACGAGCAGTACTTC. This translates into CASRSRQGVSGTSSYEQYF.

As regards this clone: The junction and the germline gene differ at one end; a read error may be behind it. The CDR3 spells CASTSQGLREHF. DNA for the CDR3: TGTGCCAGCACCAGTCAGGGCCTACGGGAGCATTTT. V gene TRBV28 combines with J gene TRBJ2-3, with D tentatively TRBD2 (6 bases). The CDR3 covers 12 residues. Germline CDR1 and CDR2: MDHEN and SYDVKM. The full variable domain, rest sourced from reference TRBV28 and TRBJ2-3, is DVKVTQSSRYLVKRTGEKVFLECVQDMDHENMFWYRQDPGLGLRLIYFSYDVKMKEKGDIPEGYSVSREKKERFSLILESASTNQTSMYLCASTSQGLREHFGPGTRLTVL.

The chain combines TRBV5-4 with TRBJ2-1, with 7 bases aligning to TRBD1. This CDR3 contains 17 residues. Germline CDR1 and CDR2: SGHNT and YYREEE (reference sequence). V trimming: 2 bases; J trimming: 9 bases; junction bases outside the gene matches: 17. CDR3 loop: CASSFQSAGTAHGEQFF. The CDR3 bases are TGTGCCAGCAGCTTCCAAAGCGCCGGGACAGCCCATGGTGAGCAGTTCTTC.

The chain recombines TRBV18 with TRBJ2-1; 9 positions agree with TRBD1. Germline V CDR1 and CDR2: KGHSH, LQKENI. The CDR3 is made up of 15 amino acids. The trim removed 6 bases at V and 1 base at J, leaving 4 bases unmatched. The CDR3 is CASSQGQGSYNEQFF. In DNA, the CDR3 is TGTGCCAGCTCCCAGGGACAGGGATCCTACAATGAGCAGTTCTTC.

The chain combines TRBV15 with TRBJ2-1, with TRBD1 matching 10 bases. V lost 8 bases and J lost 1; bases outside the gene matches: 2. The germline V gene encodes CDR1 LNHNV and CDR2 YYDKDF (reference sequence). CDR3 length: 14 residues. CDR3 region: CATGQGESYNEQFF. CDR3 nucleotides: TGTGCCACCGGACAGGGGGAGTCCTACAATGAGCAGTTCTTC. Combining the CDR3 with reference TRBV15 and TRBJ2-1 gives the whole variable domain DAMVIQNPRYQVTQFGKPVTLSCSQTLNHNVMYWYQQKSSQAPKLLFHYYDKDFNNEADTPDNFQSRRPNTSFCFLDIRSPGLGDTAMYLCATGQGESYNEQFFGPGTRLTVL.

The chain joins TRBV20-1 to TRBJ1-2; 7 bases fit TRBD1. This CDR3 spans 11 amino acids. CDR1 and CDR2 (germline): DFQATT, SNEGSKA (reference sequence). Unmatched junction bases numbered 3, after V lost 3 bases and J lost 8 bases. In nucleotides, the CDR3 is TGCAGTGCTAGTCAGGGGGTAGGCTACACCTTC. Residues: CSASQGVGYTF.

V usage is TRBV30 and J usage is TRBJ1-5; no clear D. Between the trimmed V and J ends, which lost 4 bases and 5 bases, there was a span of 12 bases. CDR1 is GTSNPN, CDR2 SVGIG, per germline (reference sequence). CDR3 size: 13 residues. CDR3 in DNA: TGTGCCTGGACTACCAACCCCCATCAGCCCCAGCATTTT. Amino acid sequence: CAWTTNPHQPQHF.

The chain has TRBV7-2 and TRBJ2-1; a weak D match, TRBD1 (5 bases). V dropped 6 bases and J dropped 2 bases, with 14 bases sitting between them. The CDR3 runs 15 residues. CDR1 is SGHTA and CDR2 is FQGNSA in the germline V gene. The CDR3 spells CASSPLGQPYNEQFF. The DNA for the CDR3 is TGTGCCAGCAGTCCCCTGGGGCAGCCCTACAATGAGCAGTTCTTC.

The rearrangement joins TRBV9 to TRBJ1-3; 11 bases are a match to TRBD1. The ends lost 3 bases at V and 0 bases at J; junction bases unmatched: 2. The CDR3 is 16 residues long. Per the germline V gene, CDR1 is SGDLS and CDR2 is YYNGEE. CDR3 sequence reads: CASSEGTGGSGNTIYF. In DNA form, the CDR3 reads TGTGCCAGCAGCGAGGGGACAGGGGGCTCTGGAAACACCATATATTTT.

V gene TRBV6-5 combines with J gene TRBJ1-2, with 9 bases that match TRBD1. V lost 0 bases to trimming and J lost 5 bases; unmatched junction nucleotides: 4. Germline lookup yields CDR1 MNHEY and CDR2 SVGAGI. The CDR3 sequence is 15 residues long. DNA of the CDR3: TGTGCCAGCAGTTACTCGGGACAGGGTACTTATGGCTACACCTTC. Protein: CASSYSGQGTYGYTF.

The rearrangement links TRBV13 to TRBJ2-5; 12 positions match TRBD2. This CDR3 is built from 17 residues. From germline, CDR1 is PRHDT and CDR2 FYEKMQ (reference sequence). Here the CDR3 reads CAAKGPSGRAPQETQYF. The CDR3 region has the DNA TGTGCAGCGAAGGGCCCTAGCGGGAGGGCCCCCCAAGAGACCCAGTACTTC.

The chain links TRBV28 to TRBJ1-5; TRBD1 might be the D (6 bases). Deletions cut 7 bases from V and 3 bases from J, with 16 bases between. Germline assignment: CDR1 MDHEN and CDR2 SYDVKM. The CDR3 is made up of 15 amino acids. CDR3 bases: TGTGCCAGCACCCCGGTGGGGGCCAACAATCAGCCCCAGCATTTT. Amino acids: CASTPVGANNQPQHF.

The chain's CDR3 is CASRNRGEANYGYTF. CDR3 in DNA: TGTGCCAGCAGAAATCGGGGAGAAGCTAACTATGGCTACACCTTC. The rearrangement joins TRBV28 to TRBJ1-2; D is undetermined. The CDR3 has 15 residues. Per the germline V gene, CDR1 is MDHEN and CDR2 is SYDVKM. The V and J ends lost 6 bases and 0 bases respectively, with 14 bases between them.

The rearrangement uses TRBV19 and TRBJ1-1, with a tentative D call TRBD1 (6 bases). Trimming took 9 bases from V and 6 from J, leaving 17 bases between them. CDR1 is LNHDA and CDR2 is SQIVND in the germline V gene (reference sequence). There are 13 residues in the CDR3. The CDR3 DNA reads TGTGCCAGCAAGGACAGCCCGGAGGCTGAAGCTTTCTTT. Translating gives CASKDSPEAEAFF.

The rearrangement joins TRBV5-1 to TRBJ1-2, with a tentative D call TRBD1 (6 bases). This CDR3 is 16 amino acids long. Trimming shortened V by 0 bases and J by 6 bases, and 18 bases separated the two germline ends. Germline CDR1 SGHRS, CDR2 YFSETQ. CDR3 sequence reads: CASSLALGQGSDGYTF. As DNA, the CDR3 is TGCGCCAGCAGCTTGGCGTTAGGGCAGGGGAGCGATGGCTACACCTTC.